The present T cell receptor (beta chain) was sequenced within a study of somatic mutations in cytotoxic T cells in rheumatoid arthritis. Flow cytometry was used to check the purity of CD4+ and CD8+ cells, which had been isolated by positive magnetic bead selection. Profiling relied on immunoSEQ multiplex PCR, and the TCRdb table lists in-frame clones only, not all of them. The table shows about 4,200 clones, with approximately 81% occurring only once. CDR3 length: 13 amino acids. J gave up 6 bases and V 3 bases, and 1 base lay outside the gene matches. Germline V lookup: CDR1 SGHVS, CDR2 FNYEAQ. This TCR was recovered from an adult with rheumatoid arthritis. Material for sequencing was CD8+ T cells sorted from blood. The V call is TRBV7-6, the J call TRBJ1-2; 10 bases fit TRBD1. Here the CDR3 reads CASSFGQGDGYTF. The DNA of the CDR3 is TGTGCCAGCAGCTTTGGACAGGGGGATGGCTACACCTTC.